What follows is one T cell receptor beta chain and its context. Its antigen is as yet unknown. The data stem from a study of cytomegalovirus exposure and HLA in healthy donors. Overall study findings and caveats: Later on, a genetic analysis was performed. It linked a missense variant in DCLRE1C with V- and J-gene trimming of TCR beta.

Vbeta (60) and Jbeta (13) primers were used in the PCR. Data came from immunoSEQ multiplex PCR; TCRdb stores just in-frame clones and leaves some out. The sample includes approximately 110,000 clones, about 68% of them seen just once. This sequence originates from a woman in her thirties or forties in good health and CMV-seropositive. The sequencing input was PBMCs.

CDR3 in amino acids: CASSWDSPNTEAFF. CDR3 sequence (DNA): TGTGCCAGCAGTTGGGACAGCCCCAACACTGAAGCTTTCTTT. The gene calls are TRBV7-9 and TRBJ1-1; TRBD1 aligns across 7 bases. Germline V gene lookup returns CDR1 SEHNR and CDR2 FQNEAQ (reference sequence). Losses at the gene ends were 6 bases for V and 2 bases for J; bases not matched to a gene: 6. CDR3 length: 14 amino acids.